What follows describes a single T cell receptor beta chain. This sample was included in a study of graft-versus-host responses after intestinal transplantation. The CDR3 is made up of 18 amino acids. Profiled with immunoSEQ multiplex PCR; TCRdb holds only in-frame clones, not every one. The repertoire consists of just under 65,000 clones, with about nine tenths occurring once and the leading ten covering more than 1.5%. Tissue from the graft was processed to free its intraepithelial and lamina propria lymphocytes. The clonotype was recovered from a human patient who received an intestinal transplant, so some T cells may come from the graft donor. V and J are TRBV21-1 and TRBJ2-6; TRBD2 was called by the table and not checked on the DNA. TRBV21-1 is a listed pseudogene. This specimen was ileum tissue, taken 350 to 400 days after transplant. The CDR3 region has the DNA TGTGCCAGCAGCAGAAGGGATGGGAGTTCTTCTGGGGCCAACGTCCTGACTTTC. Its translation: CASSRRDGSSSGANVLTF.